The 30 T cell receptor beta chains given below trace back to one sample, sequenced in a study of blood T cells in healthy people across ages. PCR was performed a second time for about 7 to 11 cycles using a sample-barcoded 5' primer and a J-beta primer mix. Via MiXCR, TCRdb re-called the 5' RACE reads, giving one row per CDR3 protein. The table shows roughly 1,000,000 distinct CDR3 sequences, with about 25% occurring only once. The same specimen was also included in a second study, on T cells of mothers and their children.

The sequenced sample consisted of blood. Receptors were obtained from a girl under 10 years old in good health.

This clonotype showed up just a few times. The chain uses TRBV29-1 and TRBJ1-3; D remains ambiguous. CDR1 and CDR2 from the germline V gene are SQVTM and ANQGSEA. V was clipped by 6 bases and J by 4 bases, with 4 bases between them. The CDR3 has 10 residues. CDR3 in amino acids: CSVQGNTIYF. The CDR3 nucleotides read TGCAGCGTCCAGGGAAACACCATATATTTT.

The CDR3 DNA follows: TGTGCCACCCAGACAGGGTCGAATTCTGGAAACACCATATATTTT. It yields the protein CATQTGSNSGNTIYF. This chain connects TRBV7-9 to TRBJ1-3; 7 nucleotides match TRBD1. J was trimmed by 1 base and V by 10 bases; bases with no gene match: 10. From germline, CDR1 is SEHNR and CDR2 FQNEAQ (reference sequence). There are 15 residues in the CDR3.

This sequence joins TRBV28 and TRBJ2-1, with TRBD2 matching 7 bases. The V and J ends lost 4 bases and 5 bases, in that order; junction bases with no gene match: 11. CDR3 length: 16 amino acids. CDR1 is MDHEN and CDR2 is SYDVKM in the germline V gene. The CDR3 region has the DNA TGTGCCAGCAGTTACCGTCTGGGCGGGAGTGACAATGAGCAGTTCTTC. It encodes CASSYRLGGSDNEQFF.

The chain carries TRBV12-3 or TRBV12-4 and TRBJ1-4; no definite D call. V was shortened by 5 bases and J by 5 bases, with 6 bases between the two germline ends. The CDR3 is 12 residues long. The CDR3 here is CASSLQNEKLFF. In nucleotides, the CDR3 is TGTGCCAGCAGTCTCCAGAATGAAAAACTGTTTTTT.

The table lists this clonotype with a few counts. An end of the junction does not agree with germline; a read error may underlie this. This chain connects TRBV29-1 to TRBJ1-4, with D hard to call. The CDR3 has 10 amino acids. The V gene's germline CDR1 is SQVTM and CDR2 ANQGSEA. The CDR3 loop reads CSAFNENLFF. In nucleotides, the CDR3 is TGCAGCGCCTTTAATGAAAACCTGTTTTTT.

The rearrangement joins TRBV9 to TRBJ2-7; TRBD2 aligns across 9 bases. CDR3 size: 15 residues. V lost 0 bases, J lost 7 bases, and 8 bases stayed unmatched. Germline lookup yields CDR1 SGDLS and CDR2 YYNGEE. The CDR3 bases are TGTGCCAGCAGCGTAGGCTTAGCGGGAGCGGGTGAGCAGTACTTC. The encoded protein is CASSVGLAGAGEQYF.

V usage is TRBV20-1 and J usage is TRBJ2-1; the match to TRBD2 covers 9 bases. The CDR3 covers 14 residues. V dropped 5 bases and J dropped 0; count of bases not matched to a gene: 2. Germline CDR1 DFQATT, CDR2 SNEGSKA (reference sequence). CDR3 nucleotide sequence: TGCAGTGCTTCGGGACTAGCCTCCTACAATGAGCAGTTCTTC. Translated, it gives CSASGLASYNEQFF.

This clonotype was seen only a few times. The chain uses TRBV29-1 and TRBJ2-7; D possibly uses TRBD1 or TRBD2 (5 bases each). This CDR3 is 12 amino acids long. With 7 bases removed from V and 8 bases from J, the gap between germline ends came to 18 bases. The germline gives CDR1 SQVTM, CDR2 ANQGSEA. CDR3 residues: CSASLRDLKQYF. CDR3 bases: TGCAGCGCTTCACTCCGGGACCTTAAGCAGTACTTC.

DNA of the CDR3: TGTGCCATTCATGGCCTGATGGGCTATGGCTACACCTTC. It specifies CAIHGLMGYGYTF. This chain links TRBV10-3 with TRBJ1-2; no clear D. The CDR3 runs to 13 residues. Germline CDR1 ENHRY, CDR2 SYGVKD. V gave up 9 bases and J gave up 4 bases, with 15 bases separating them.

This chain links TRBV5-1 with TRBJ2-1, with a weak D call TRBD1 (6 bases). V was pared by 0 bases and J by 3 bases, with 13 bases between. The CDR3 spans 16 residues. CDR1 is SGHRS and CDR2 is YFSETQ in the germline V gene. In DNA, the CDR3 is TGCGCCAGCAGCTTGGTCCGGCAGGGGCTCTACAATGAGCAGTTCTTC. It specifies CASSLVRQGLYNEQFF.

This sequence joins TRBV12-3 or TRBV12-4 and TRBJ2-7; no firm D call. Trimming cost V 3 bases and J 9 bases, with 12 bases left between them. The CDR3 runs 12 residues. The CDR3 reads CASSFWGIRQYF. The CDR3 DNA reads as TGTGCCAGCAGTTTCTGGGGAATCAGGCAGTACTTC.

This chain uses TRBV7-2 with TRBJ2-5, with TRBD2 matching over 11 bases. The CDR3 totals 16 residues. The V gene end was trimmed by 5 bases and the J gene end by 4 bases; junction bases not matched to a gene: 9. Germline CDR1 is SGHTA and CDR2 is FQGNSA. The CDR3 reads CASSPGLADLGETQYF. The CDR3 region has the DNA TGTGCCAGCAGCCCGGGACTAGCGGACTTGGGAGAGACCCAGTACTTC.

This chain links TRBV6-2 or TRBV6-3 with TRBJ2-2, with D perhaps given as TRBD1 or TRBD2 (6 bases each). The germline V gene encodes CDR1 MNHEY and CDR2 SVGEGT. The length of the CDR3 is 15 residues. V was cut by 5 bases and J by 6 bases, with 16 bases left in between. CDR3: CASSPDRSGPGELFF. The CDR3, as DNA: TGTGCCAGCAGTCCAGACAGGAGCGGGCCCGGGGAGCTGTTTTTT.

V gene TRBV29-1 combines with J gene TRBJ1-5, with TRBD1 as a possible D gene (6 bases). Germline values: CDR1 SQVTM, CDR2 ANQGSEA. Trimming removed 6 bases at V and 8 bases at J, with 14 bases between. The CDR3 is 12 amino acids. CDR3 loop: CSVAEGGKPQHF. The DNA for the CDR3 is TGCAGCGTCGCAGAGGGGGGAAAGCCCCAGCATTTT. Using reference TRBV29-1 and TRBJ1-5 for the parts outside the CDR3, the full variable domain is SAVISQKPSRDICQRGTSLTIQCQVDSQVTMMFWYRQQPGQSLTLIATANQGSEATYESGFVIDKFPISRPNLTFSTLTVSNMSPEDSSIYLCSVAEGGKPQHFGDGTRLSIL.

The count of this clonotype is one. The rearrangement joins TRBV4-1 to TRBJ2-5; D is undetermined. The closer fit of TRBJ2-1 to the DNA end suggests the J call may be wrong. The CDR3 runs to 16 residues. Germline V gene sequence: CDR1 MGHRA, CDR2 YSYEKL. In nucleotides, the CDR3 is TGCGCCAGCAGCCAAGATCCCTGGTCGGCGGCCGGAGAGCAGTTCTTC. Its translation is CASSQDPWSAAGEQFF.

This chain joins TRBV20-1 and TRBJ2-1, with D possibly matching TRBD1 (5 bases). The V end was cut by 1 base, the J end by 5 bases, with 9 bases between. Germline V gene data show CDR1 as DFQATT and CDR2 as SNEGSKA (reference sequence). The CDR3 spans 13 residues. In DNA form, the CDR3 reads TGCAGTGCTAGAGGGTGGGGCCACAATGAGCAGTTCTTC. It codes for CSARGWGHNEQFF.

CDR3: CASSLAAGNYNEQFF. The CDR3 DNA follows: TGTGCCAGCAGCTTGGCGGCGGGAAACTACAATGAGCAGTTCTTC. The gene calls are TRBV5-8 and TRBJ2-1; maybe TRBD2 (6 bases). Trimming pared 0 bases from V and 3 bases from J, leaving 10 bases between. The CDR3 consists of 15 residues. The germline gives CDR1 SGHTS, CDR2 YDEGEE. Using reference TRBV5-8 and TRBJ2-1 for the parts outside the CDR3, the full variable domain is EAGVTQSPTHLIKTRGQQATLRCSPISGHTSVYWYQQALGLGLQFLLWYDEGEERNRGNFPPRFSGRQFPNYSSELNVNALELEDSALYLCASSLAAGNYNEQFFGPGTRLTVL.

Here the CDR3 reads CASRRQSDEQYF. CDR3 nucleotide sequence: TGTGCCAGCAGGAGACAGAGCGACGAGCAGTACTTC. The gene calls are TRBV2 and TRBJ2-7, with D possibly being TRBD1 (5 bases). Per the germline V gene, CDR1 is SNHLY and CDR2 is FYNNEI. The length of the CDR3 is 12 residues. V lost 6 bases and J lost 5, with 11 bases in between. Filled out from reference TRBV2 and TRBJ2-7, the complete variable domain reads EPEVTQTPSHQVTQMGQEVILRCVPISNHLYFYWYRQILGQKVEFLVSFYNNEISEKSEIFDDQFSVERPDGSNFTLKIRSTKLEDSAMYFCASRRQSDEQYFGPGTRLTVT.

V usage is TRBV24-1 and J usage is TRBJ2-5; D gene uncertain. The CDR3 length is 14 residues. The germline gives CDR1 KGHDR, CDR2 SFDVKD. The germline V and J ends were trimmed by 4 bases and 2 bases, with 10 bases remaining between them. The CDR3 DNA reads TGTGCCACCAGTGAGTTGGGCCTACAAGAGACCCAGTACTTC. Its protein is CATSELGLQETQYF.

The chain couples TRBV5-6 to TRBJ1-5; 9 nucleotides align to TRBD1. In germline, CDR1 is SGHDT, CDR2 YYEEEE. The ends lost 2 bases at V and 5 bases at J; junction bases unmatched: 5. The CDR3 is 15 amino acids. The CDR3 here is CASSFFGQGHQPQHF. CDR3 DNA: TGTGCCAGCAGCTTTTTTGGACAGGGGCATCAGCCCCAGCATTTT.

This clonotype was seen a few times. This chain uses TRBV12-3 or TRBV12-4 with TRBJ2-5; a weak D match, TRBD1 (6 bases). Trimming took 2 bases from V and 4 from J, leaving 20 bases between them. CDR3 length: 17 amino acids. The CDR3 spells CASSLSPGQTLLETQYF. DNA for the CDR3: TGTGCCAGCAGTTTATCCCCCGGACAGACCCTCTTAGAGACCCAGTACTTC.

J is TRBJ2-1 and V is TRBV7-9; 8 bases map to TRBD2. The V and J ends lost 3 bases and 2 bases, in that order; junction bases with no gene match: 3. CDR1 is SEHNR and CDR2 is FQNEAQ in the germline V gene (reference sequence). The CDR3 is made up of 15 amino acids. The CDR3 region has the DNA TGTGCCAGCAGCTTTCCGGGACTAGCCTACAATGAGCAGTTCTTC. This encodes CASSFPGLAYNEQFF.

This clonotype was detected a few times. The V call is TRBV6-2 or TRBV6-3, the J call TRBJ2-7; D is undetermined. CDR1 is MNHEY, CDR2 SVGEGT, per germline. The ends were cut back, 6 bases at V and 7 bases at J, with 1 base in the middle. The CDR3 covers 8 residues. The CDR3 is CASREQYF. CDR3 sequence (DNA): TGTGCCAGCAGAGAGCAGTACTTC.

This clonotype was recorded a few times. The rearrangement links TRBV15 to TRBJ2-5, with D possibly matching TRBD2 (6 bases). V dropped 3 bases and J dropped 4 bases, with 18 bases sitting between them. In germline, CDR1 is LNHNV, CDR2 YYDKDF (reference sequence). This CDR3 spans 16 amino acids. The chain's CDR3 is CATSSPPEGSGETQYF. CDR3 in DNA: TGTGCCACCAGCAGCCCTCCGGAGGGGTCAGGAGAGACCCAGTACTTC.

The rearrangement uses TRBV7-9 and TRBJ2-2; 8 bases agree with TRBD2. The trim removed 5 bases at V and 5 bases at J, leaving 7 bases unmatched. CDR1 is SEHNR, CDR2 FQNEAQ, per germline (reference sequence). The length of the CDR3 is 15 residues. The chain's CDR3 is CASSRGLDLTGELFF. CDR3 sequence (DNA): TGTGCCAGCAGCCGGGGACTAGATCTTACCGGGGAGCTGTTTTTT. The variable domain in full, completed from reference TRBV7-9 and TRBJ2-2, reads DTGVSQNPRHKITKRGQNVTFRCDPISEHNRLYWYRQTLGQGPEFLTYFQNEAQLEKSRLLSDRFSAERPKGSFSTLEIQRTEQGDSAMYLCASSRGLDLTGELFFGEGSRLTVL.

The V and J genes are TRBV9 and TRBJ1-1; no clear D gene. V was trimmed by 2 bases and J by 1 base, leaving 6 bases between them. The germline CDR1 and CDR2 sequences are SGDLS and YYNGEE. This CDR3 has 13 residues. In nucleotides, the CDR3 is TGTGCCAGCAGCGTGGCACCGAACACTGAAGCTTTCTTT. This translates into CASSVAPNTEAFF. Looking up the rest from reference TRBV9 and TRBJ1-1 gives the full variable domain: DSGVTQTPKHLITATGQRVTLRCSPRSGDLSVYWYQQSLDQGLQFLIQYYNGEERAKGNILERFSAQQFPDLHSELNLSSLELGDSALYFCASSVAPNTEAFFGQGTRLTVV.

This clonotype has a single count. For the CDR3, the DNA is TGCAGCTTTGTGGACACCTATGGCTACACCTTC. This translates into CSFVDTYGYTF. V usage is TRBV29-1 and J usage is TRBJ1-2; the D gene is possibly TRBD1 (5 bases). Germline V gives CDR1 SQVTM, CDR2 ANQGSEA. The V end lost 8 bases, the J end lost 4 bases, and 11 bases lay between the germline ends. The CDR3 spans 11 residues.

This clonotype has just a few counts. The V and J genes are TRBV3-1 and TRBJ2-7, with unresolved D. The CDR3 loop spans 16 amino acids. The V end was cut by 1 base, the J end by 2 bases, with 15 bases between. Per germline, CDR1 LGHDT and CDR2 YNNKEL (reference sequence). CDR3 protein: CASSQAFLGSAYEQYF. The CDR3 DNA reads as TGTGCCAGCAGCCAAGCTTTTTTAGGCAGCGCCTACGAGCAGTACTTC.

Only a few counts were recorded for this clonotype. The chain combines TRBV2 with TRBJ2-7, with a possible D match to TRBD2 (7 bases). The J call may be incorrect, as the DNA end agrees better with TRBJ2-1. The length of the CDR3 is 18 residues. Germline CDR1 and CDR2: SNHLY and FYNNEI. CDR3 coding DNA: TGTGCCAGCAGCCTTCAGGGGCTAGCGGAAAGTAGGTACAATGAGCAGTTCTTC. Its protein is CASSLQGLAESRYNEQFF.

This clonotype has a handful of counts. V gene TRBV7-9 combines with J gene TRBJ2-7; 7 bases line up with TRBD1. The CDR3 sequence is 15 residues long. The J segment lost 5 bases and the V segment lost 4 bases, leaving 11 bases of the junction unmatched. Per germline, CDR1 SEHNR and CDR2 FQNEAQ (reference sequence). The CDR3 DNA reads TGTGCCAGCAGCTCCGCTGAAACAGGGGAACACGAGCAGTACTTC. As protein: CASSSAETGEHEQYF.